The 28 T cell receptor beta chains listed next were all sequenced from one sample in a study of cytomegalovirus exposure and HLA in healthy donors. Use of 60 Vbeta and 13 Jbeta primers characterized the PCR. The method was immunoSEQ multiplex PCR; TCRdb's version includes in-frame clones alone and lacks a portion of them. This table holds 200,000 to 250,000 clones, approximately 70% found once. What was sequenced was PBMCs. These receptors were taken from a man aged 40-49 years in good health and CMV-seropositive.

This chain's CDR3 is CASSELQQGKQFF. CDR3 nucleotides: TGTGCCAGCAGTGAACTTCAACAGGGGAAGCAGTTCTTC. The gene calls are TRBV6-1 and TRBJ2-1; 7 bases match TRBD1. The CDR3 length is 13 residues. CDR1 and CDR2 (germline): MNHNS, SASEGT. V was clipped by 2 bases and J by 11 bases; unmatched bases: 6.

This clone has just a few counts. J is TRBJ2-2 and V is TRBV7-3; D might be TRBD1 (6 bases). The CDR3 is 15 amino acids. Germline values: CDR1 SGHTA, CDR2 FQGTGA. Trimming removed 5 bases at V and 4 bases at J, with 14 bases between. In DNA form, the CDR3 reads TGTGCCAGCAGCCAGCAGGGGCTTCTCACCGGGGAGCTGTTTTTT. Translation: CASSQQGLLTGELFF.

In its sample, this clone was seen once. This chain uses TRBV19 with TRBJ1-2; 9 bases are a match to TRBD1. Looked up from germline, CDR1 is LNHDA and CDR2 is SQIVND (reference sequence). Trimming cost V 5 bases and J 8 bases; bases outside gene matches: 15. The CDR3 sequence is 16 residues long. The CDR3: CASSAPGQGTSEGYTF. The DNA for the CDR3 is TGTGCCAGTAGTGCGCCGGGACAGGGTACTTCTGAAGGCTACACCTTC.

The rearrangement links TRBV20-1 to TRBJ2-2, with D possibly TRBD1 on 5 matching bases. CDR1 is DFQATT, CDR2 SNEGSKA, per germline (reference sequence). The CDR3 contains 11 residues. The V and J ends lost 1 base and 10 bases respectively, with 7 bases between them. CDR3 loop: CSARGQKELFF. CDR3 sequence (DNA): TGCAGTGCTAGAGGACAGAAGGAGCTGTTTTTT.

The chain has TRBV5-4 and TRBJ1-1, with unresolved D. Trimming removed 4 bases from V and 2 bases from J, with 15 bases in between. Germline CDR1 SGHNT, CDR2 YYREEE (reference sequence). The CDR3 has 15 amino acids. This CDR3 reads CASSPSTILNTEAFF. CDR3 DNA: TGTGCCAGCAGCCCTTCGACTATTCTAAACACTGAAGCTTTCTTT.

Only a few counts were recorded for this clone. The chain joins TRBV27 to TRBJ2-1, with 13 nucleotides matching TRBD2. The CDR3 runs 16 residues. Germline CDR1 is MNHEY and CDR2 is SMNVEV (reference sequence). The V and J ends lost 2 bases and 10 bases, in that order; junction bases with no gene match: 8. CDR3 region: CASSLPPGLAGNEQFF. CDR3 bases: TGTGCCAGCAGTTTACCGCCGGGACTAGCGGGGAACGAGCAGTTCTTC.

This clone was counted only a few times. The gene calls are TRBV7-9 and TRBJ2-6; 10 bases line up with TRBD1. With 10 bases clipped from V and 3 bases from J, the junction kept 12 bases outside the gene matches. Germline CDR1 and CDR2: SEHNR and FQNEAQ (reference sequence). The CDR3 is made up of 17 amino acids. CDR3 DNA: TGTGCCACCATTGGGGACAGGGGAATTGATGGGGCCAACGTCCTGACTTTC. Its translation: CATIGDRGIDGANVLTF.

V is TRBV5-4 and J is TRBJ1-4; unclear D gene. Trimming took 4 bases from V and 3 from J, leaving 10 bases between them. Per the germline V gene, CDR1 is SGHNT and CDR2 is YYREEE (reference sequence). The CDR3 covers 14 residues. This CDR3 reads CASSRFAANEKLFF. The DNA for the CDR3 is TGTGCCAGCAGCAGGTTCGCGGCTAATGAAAAACTGTTTTTT.

This clone was observed a few times. The V gene is TRBV19, the J gene TRBJ1-2; TRBD1 agrees at 7 bases. The CDR3 has 14 amino acids. The germline CDR1 and CDR2 sequences are LNHDA and SQIVND (reference sequence). The V and J ends lost 5 bases and 8 bases, in that order; junction bases with no gene match: 11. CDR3 bases: TGTGCCAGTAGTCCGTTTACAGGGGTACGGGGCTACACCTTC. It is translated as CASSPFTGVRGYTF.

DNA of the CDR3: TGCAGCGTCCTCGGGCGGGGGGGTACGCAGTATTTT. This codes for CSVLGRGGTQYF. The chain is built from TRBV29-1 and TRBJ2-3, with 9 bases aligning to TRBD2. The CDR3 consists of 12 residues. V shed 6 bases and J 8 bases; nucleotides not matched to a gene: 6. The germline gives CDR1 SQVTM, CDR2 ANQGSEA.

In its sample, this clone was seen a few times. V gene TRBV19 combines with J gene TRBJ2-2; 11 nucleotides align to TRBD1. With 7 bases clipped from V and 7 bases from J, the junction kept 5 bases outside the gene matches. From germline, CDR1 is LNHDA and CDR2 SQIVND (reference sequence). The CDR3 sequence is 14 residues long. CDR3 sequence (DNA): TGTGCCAGTATTCCGGGACAGGGGGTCGGGGAGCTGTTTTTT. It specifies CASIPGQGVGELFF. Based on the CDR3 plus reference TRBV19 and TRBJ2-2, the full variable domain is DGGITQSPKYLFRKEGQNVTLSCEQNLNHDAMYWYRQDPGQGLRLIYYSQIVNDFQKGDIAEGYSVSREKKESFPLTVTSAQKNPTAFYLCASIPGQGVGELFFGEGSRLTVL.

The chain uses TRBV14 and TRBJ1-6; D is ambiguous. This CDR3 spans 13 amino acids. Per the germline V gene, CDR1 is SGHDN and CDR2 is FVKESK. V was clipped by 0 bases and J by 14 bases, with 11 bases between them. CDR3 in DNA: TGTGCCAGCAGCCAAGAGATATCTATAGCCCTCCACTTT. Protein sequence: CASSQEISIALHF. Filled out from reference TRBV14 and TRBJ1-6, the complete variable domain reads EAGVTQFPSHSVIEKGQTVTLRCDPISGHDNLYWYRRVMGKEIKFLLHFVKESKQDESGMPNNRFLAERTGGTYSTLKVQPAELEDSGVYFCASSQEISIALHFGNGTRLTVT.

V is TRBV6-5 and J is TRBJ2-2, with D tentatively TRBD2 (5 bases). CDR3 size: 14 residues. CDR1 MNHEY and CDR2 SVGAGI come from the germline V gene. Trimming removed 8 bases at V and 1 base at J, with 11 bases between. The CDR3: CASGLEENTGELFF. In DNA, the CDR3 is TGTGCCAGCGGCTTGGAGGAGAACACCGGGGAGCTGTTTTTT.

The chain has TRBV6-7 and TRBJ2-7, with 7 positions matching TRBD1. TRBV6-7 has ORF status, its function being uncertain. V shed 6 bases, J shed 2 bases, and the junction held 10 bases outside the gene matches. This CDR3 is built from 15 residues. The CDR3 DNA is TGTGCCAGCAGAGCAGAGACAGGGTTACCCTACGAGCAGTACTTC. This codes for CASRAETGLPYEQYF.

This clone was found once. The chain is built from TRBV4-1 and TRBJ2-7; the D is unclear. This CDR3 region has 14 residues. The germline V gene has CDR1 MGHRA and CDR2 YSYEKL. Trimming removed 1 base at V and 1 base at J, with 8 bases between. The CDR3 nucleotides are TGCGCCAGCAGCCAAGTCCTGAGTTCCTACGAGCAGTACTTC. Amino acids: CASSQVLSSYEQYF.

This clone was counted only a few times. The V call is TRBV7-2, the J call TRBJ2-5, with TRBD1 identical over 7 bases. Germline-derived CDR1 and CDR2 are SGHTA and FQGNSA. The CDR3 runs to 16 residues. With 5 bases clipped from V and 1 base from J, the junction kept 10 bases outside the gene matches. CDR3 in amino acids: CASSPEDRVVQETQYF. The CDR3 bases are TGTGCCAGCAGCCCGGAAGACAGGGTCGTCCAAGAGACCCAGTACTTC.

This chain joins TRBV11-3 and TRBJ2-1; 9 nucleotides align to TRBD1. This CDR3 has 15 amino acids. Germline V lookup: CDR1 SGHNT, CDR2 YENEEA. Trimming took 5 bases from V and 8 from J; bases not matched to a gene: 10. As DNA, the CDR3 is TGTGCCAGCAGCACCAGACAGGGGGGAAGGGATGAGCAGTTCTTC. Its protein is CASSTRQGGRDEQFF.

The chain joins TRBV7-6 to TRBJ2-5; D remains ambiguous. The ends were cut back, 1 base at V and 10 bases at J, with 13 bases in the middle. Germline CDR1 and CDR2: SGHVS and FNYEAQ. This CDR3 region has 13 residues. The DNA of the CDR3 is TGTGCCAGCAGCTTAGGAGGTAGTAGGTTCCAGTACTTC. Translated, it gives CASSLGGSRFQYF.

A remark on this clone: The germline gene is not matched at one end of the junction; a read error may be the cause. J is TRBJ2-1 and V is TRBV7-9; the D is unclear. The CDR3 covers 12 residues. Germline CDR1 and CDR2: SEHNR and FQNEAQ (reference sequence). CDR3 loop: CSSSYVATEQFF. CDR3 bases: TGTTCCAGCAGCTATGTAGCAACGGAGCAGTTCTTC.

The J gene is TRBJ2-2, the V gene TRBV5-1, with 11 bases identical to TRBD2. The CDR3 consists of 17 residues. With V trimmed by 3 bases and J by 6 bases, 10 bases remained unmatched. The germline gives CDR1 SGHRS, CDR2 YFSETQ. The CDR3 is CASSWLTTSGVSGELFF. The CDR3 DNA is TGCGCCAGCAGCTGGCTGACGACTAGCGGGGTTTCCGGGGAGCTGTTTTTT.

V gene TRBV11-3 combines with J gene TRBJ2-1; the match to TRBD2 covers 10 bases. The V gene's germline CDR1 is SGHNT and CDR2 YENEEA. This CDR3 has 15 residues. The ends lost 5 bases at V and 13 bases at J; junction bases unmatched: 14. The CDR3: CASSPNPAGGSDQFF. CDR3 DNA: TGTGCCAGCAGCCCTAACCCAGCGGGGGGGAGCGACCAGTTCTTC. Based on the CDR3 plus reference TRBV11-3 and TRBJ2-1, the full variable domain is EAGVVQSPRYKIIEKKQPVAFWCNPISGHNTLYWYLQNLGQGPELLIRYENEEAVDDSQLPKDRFSAERLKGVDSTLKIQPAELGDSAVYLCASSPNPAGGSDQFFGPGTRLTVL.

The chain couples TRBV5-1 to TRBJ2-7; 8 bases align to TRBD1. The CDR3 extends over 11 amino acids. Per germline, CDR1 SGHRS and CDR2 YFSETQ. V was clipped by 3 bases and J by 11 bases; unmatched bases: 4. The CDR3 sequence is CASSSGQAEYF. The DNA of the CDR3 is TGCGCCAGCAGCTCGGGACAGGCAGAGTACTTC.

The V call is TRBV6-5, the J call TRBJ1-2, with 7 bases fitting TRBD1. V was clipped by 6 bases and J by 3 bases; unmatched bases: 4. The CDR3 spans 13 residues. From germline, CDR1 is MNHEY and CDR2 SVGAGI. The DNA of the CDR3 is TGTGCCAGCAGCCGCGGACAGGACTATGGCTACACCTTC. Its protein is CASSRGQDYGYTF.

The chain employs TRBV4-1 and TRBJ1-5; a weak D match, TRBD1 (5 bases). With 0 bases removed from V and 6 bases from J, the gap between germline ends came to 9 bases. The CDR3 extends over 14 amino acids. Germline CDR1 and CDR2: MGHRA and YSYEKL. The DNA for the CDR3 is TGCGCCAGCAGCCAAGAGGGGGAGGCTCAGCCCCAGCATTTT. This sequence encodes CASSQEGEAQPQHF.

CDR3 nucleotide sequence: TGCGCCAGCAGCCAAGTTAAGGGAGCCTACGAGCAGTACTTC. The encoded protein is CASSQVKGAYEQYF. V is TRBV4-1 and J is TRBJ2-7; TRBD2 might be the D (5 bases). Trimming removed 1 base from V and 2 bases from J, with 9 bases in between. The CDR3 length is 14 residues. Germline V CDR1 and CDR2: MGHRA, YSYEKL.

This chain uses TRBV5-8 with TRBJ2-5, with 8 bases matching TRBD2. Trimming cost V 4 bases and J 2 bases; bases outside gene matches: 7. The CDR3 extends over 15 amino acids. Germline loops: CDR1 SGHTS, CDR2 YDEGEE. In DNA form, the CDR3 reads TGTGCCAGCAGCCGGAGGGGGACTAGTCAAGAGACCCAGTACTTC. The encoded protein is CASSRRGTSQETQYF.

This clone was detected a few times. Other DNA sequences of this sample code for an identical CDR3. The chain joins TRBV19 to TRBJ2-7; tentative D call: TRBD2 (6 bases). CDR3 length: 13 amino acids. The V gene's germline CDR1 is LNHDA and CDR2 SQIVND (reference sequence). V gave up 3 bases and J gave up 5 bases, with 11 bases separating them. The CDR3 region has the DNA TGTGCCAGTAGTATGGGGGGTGGAGACGAGCAGTACTTC. This translates into CASSMGGGDEQYF.

This chain uses TRBV15 with TRBJ1-4, with D maybe TRBD1 (6 bases). There are 21 residues in the CDR3. Germline CDR1 is LNHNV and CDR2 is YYDKDF (reference sequence). Trimming stripped 5 bases from V and 0 bases from J, with 28 bases between. The CDR3: CATSRARGLGPGVATNEKLFF. CDR3 sequence (DNA): TGTGCCACCAGCCGAGCCAGGGGATTAGGGCCAGGGGTTGCAACTAATGAAAAACTGTTTTTT.